Detailed here is one TCR beta chain. The antigen is unknown. These data are taken from a study of T cell repertoires in cytomegalovirus infection. Background on the study: Both a matching HLA type and CMV infection were indicated by public TCR beta signatures. Notes on the study in general: Based on cumulative public TCR beta family frequency, carriers of CMV plus the relevant HLA were identified. Dominating the ex vivo response were HLA-C-restricted CMV-specific TCR beta clonotypes.

From the reads, TCRdb called clonotypes with MiXCR, one entry per CDR3 protein. The sample records roughly 150,000 distinct CDR3 sequences, around 24% being singletons. Germline-derived CDR1 and CDR2 are SGHTA and FQGNSA. Deletions cut 5 bases from V and 1 base from J, with 15 bases between. The CDR3 length is 17 residues. The TCR was taken from a human donor in good health (CMV status not recorded). Some clones in this sample may be carry-over from other donors' samples. Sequencing was done on a sample of PBMCs. V usage is TRBV7-2 and J usage is TRBJ2-6; tentatively, D is TRBD2 (6 bases). CDR3: CASSRQGAGSGANVLTF. The DNA for the CDR3 is TGTGCCAGCAGCCGTCAAGGGGCGGGGTCTGGGGCCAACGTCCTGACTTTC.